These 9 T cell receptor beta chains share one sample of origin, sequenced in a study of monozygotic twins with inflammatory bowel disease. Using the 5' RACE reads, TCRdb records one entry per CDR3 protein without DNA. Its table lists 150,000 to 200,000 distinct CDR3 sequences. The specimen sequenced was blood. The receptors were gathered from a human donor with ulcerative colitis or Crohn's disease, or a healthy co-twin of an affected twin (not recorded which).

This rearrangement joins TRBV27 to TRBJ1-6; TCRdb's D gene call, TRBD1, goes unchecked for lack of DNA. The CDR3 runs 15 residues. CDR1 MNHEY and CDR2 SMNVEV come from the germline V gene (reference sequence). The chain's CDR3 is CASRVTGGLNSPLHF.

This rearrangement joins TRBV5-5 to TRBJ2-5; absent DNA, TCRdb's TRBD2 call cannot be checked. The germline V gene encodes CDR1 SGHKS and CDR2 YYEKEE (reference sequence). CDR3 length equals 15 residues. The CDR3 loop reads CASSLVLAGDETQYF.

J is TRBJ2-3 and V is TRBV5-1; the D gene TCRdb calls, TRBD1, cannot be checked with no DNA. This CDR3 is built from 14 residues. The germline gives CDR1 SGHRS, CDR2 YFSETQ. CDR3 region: CASSRGAETDTQYF.

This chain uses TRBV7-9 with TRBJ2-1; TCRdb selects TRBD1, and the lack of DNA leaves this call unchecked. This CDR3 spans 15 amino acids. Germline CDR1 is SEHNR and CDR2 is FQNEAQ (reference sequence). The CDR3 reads CASSSRTGVDNEQFF.

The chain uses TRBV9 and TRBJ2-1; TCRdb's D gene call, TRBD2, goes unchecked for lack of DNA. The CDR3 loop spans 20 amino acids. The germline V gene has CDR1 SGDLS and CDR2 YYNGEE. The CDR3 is CASSVTPLAGPISSYNEQFF.

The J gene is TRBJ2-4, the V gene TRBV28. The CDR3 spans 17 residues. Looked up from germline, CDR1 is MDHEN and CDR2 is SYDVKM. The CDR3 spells CASSFLRGDLAKNIQYF.

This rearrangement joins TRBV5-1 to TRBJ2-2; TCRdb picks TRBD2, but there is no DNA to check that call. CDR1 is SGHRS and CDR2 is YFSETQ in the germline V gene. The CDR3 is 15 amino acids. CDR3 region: CASSLGLADTGELFF.

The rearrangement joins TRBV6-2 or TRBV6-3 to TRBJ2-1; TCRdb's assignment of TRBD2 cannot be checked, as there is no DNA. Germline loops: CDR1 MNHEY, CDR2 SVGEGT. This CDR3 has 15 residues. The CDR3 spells CATRNSGSYYNEQFF.

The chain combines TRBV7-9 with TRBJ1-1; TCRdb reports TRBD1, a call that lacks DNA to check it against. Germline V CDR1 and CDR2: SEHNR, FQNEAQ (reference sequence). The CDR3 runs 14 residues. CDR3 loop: CASSLGPWGTEAFF.